Below are 29 T cell receptor beta chains sequenced from a single sample in a study of Ad26.COV2.S vaccination and SARS-CoV-2 variants. Assay used: immunoSEQ multiplex PCR; TCRdb lists only in-frame clones, some missing. The table has about 420,000 clones, approximately 90% seen once; the top ten hold around 3.6%. Treatment denoted: about 20 received Ad26.COV2.S at low or high dose, single or two shots; 5 received placebo; per-sample allocation not given. Samples were taken on day 63 after the first vaccine or placebo injection. The sample in question was peripheral blood, obtained in a trial of Ad26.COV2.S vaccine versus placebo. All receptors derive from a person between 18 and 59 years old who received the Ad26.COV2.S COVID-19 vaccine or a placebo.

The rearrangement uses TRBV6-2 or TRBV6-3 and TRBJ2-2; D is perhaps TRBD1 (6 bases). V shed 3 bases and J shed 4 bases, with 15 bases lying between them. CDR3 length equals 16 residues. In germline, CDR1 is MNHEY, CDR2 SVGEGT. CDR3 nucleotide sequence: TGTGCCAGCAGTTATGCCGGCGACAGGTCCACCGGGGAGCTGTTTTTT. It translates to CASSYAGDRSTGELFF.

With regard to this clone: Additional DNA sequences in this sample encode the identical CDR3. This chain uses TRBV5-1 with TRBJ2-5; unclear D gene. Germline V lookup: CDR1 SGHRS, CDR2 YFSETQ. Trimming removed 0 bases from V and 5 bases from J, with 5 bases in between. The CDR3 covers 12 residues. The CDR3 coding sequence is TGCGCCAGCAGCTTGGACCGGGAGACCCAGTACTTC. This translates into CASSLDRETQYF. Filled out from reference TRBV5-1 and TRBJ2-5, the complete variable domain reads KAGVTQTPRYLIKTRGQQVTLSCSPISGHRSVSWYQQTPGQGLQFLFEYFSETQRNKGNFPGRFSGRQFSNSRSEMNVSTLELGDSALYLCASSLDRETQYFGPGTRLLVL.

This rearrangement joins TRBV10-1 to TRBJ2-1, with TRBD2 matching over 12 bases. Germline assignment: CDR1 WNHNN and CDR2 SYGVQD (reference sequence). This CDR3 comprises 16 residues. The ends lost 6 bases at V and 3 bases at J; junction bases unmatched: 6. For the CDR3, the DNA is TGCGCCAGCAGCTCGACTAGCGGGGGACTCTACAATGAGCAGTTCTTC. Translated, it gives CASSSTSGGLYNEQFF.

The chain employs TRBV5-1 and TRBJ1-1; a weak D match, TRBD1 (6 bases). Trimming took off 3 bases at V and 6 bases at J, with 15 bases between the two ends. Germline assignment: CDR1 SGHRS and CDR2 YFSETQ. This CDR3 comprises 14 residues. The CDR3 DNA follows: TGCGCCAGCAGCTCCCTGGGGGGGGCGTCTGAAGCTTTCTTT. Translating gives CASSSLGGASEAFF.

The CDR3 sequence: CATQDSRSYEQYF. CDR3 in DNA: TGTGCCACCCAGGACTCCCGATCCTACGAGCAGTACTTC. The V call is TRBV2, the J call TRBJ2-7; D is perhaps TRBD2 (5 bases). This CDR3 spans 13 amino acids. Trimming shortened V by 10 bases and J by 1 base, and 14 bases separated the two germline ends. Germline V gene sequence: CDR1 SNHLY, CDR2 FYNNEI.

This chain connects TRBV5-1 to TRBJ2-7; possible D gene TRBD1, 5 bases. V lost 0 bases, J lost 3 bases, and 19 bases lay in between. The CDR3 extends over 17 amino acids. Germline-derived CDR1 and CDR2 are SGHRS and YFSETQ. As DNA, the CDR3 is TGCGCCAGCAGCTTGGGCCCTACGTCAAGTAGGGGCTACGAGCAGTACTTC. This encodes CASSLGPTSSRGYEQYF.

Ten or more counts support this clone. This rearrangement joins TRBV11-2 to TRBJ2-1; D is possibly TRBD2 (5 bases). CDR1 and CDR2 from the germline V gene are SGHAT and FQNNGV. Between the trimmed V and J ends, which lost 1 base and 6 bases, there was a span of 10 bases. The CDR3 length is 14 residues. CDR3 sequence (DNA): TGTGCCAGCAGCTTAGCGGGGTGGGCCAATGAGCAGTTCTTC. This gives the protein CASSLAGWANEQFF.

This chain joins TRBV29-1 and TRBJ1-2; D uncertain. This CDR3 spans 13 amino acids. Trimming took off 1 base at V and 4 bases at J, with 10 bases between the two ends. Germline CDR1 and CDR2: SQVTM and ANQGSEA. The CDR3 loop reads CSVEGGSGYGYTF. For the CDR3, the DNA is TGCAGCGTTGAAGGAGGGTCGGGCTATGGCTACACCTTC.

This CDR3 reads CAIRDRGRAGTGELFF. CDR3 sequence (DNA): TGTGCCATCAGGGACAGGGGGCGAGCAGGGACCGGGGAGCTGTTTTTT. The chain carries TRBV10-3 and TRBJ2-2, with TRBD1 matching 11 bases. CDR3 size: 16 residues. The V gene end was trimmed by 6 bases and the J gene end by 5 bases; junction bases not matched to a gene: 8. Germline lookup yields CDR1 ENHRY and CDR2 SYGVKD.

The chain recombines TRBV4-3 with TRBJ2-6, with unresolved D. Trimming stripped 2 bases from V and 2 bases from J, with 7 bases between. The CDR3 extends over 15 amino acids. Germline CDR1 LGHNA, CDR2 YSLEER. The CDR3 DNA reads as TGCGCCAGCAGCCAACTTGCGACTGGGGCCAACGTCCTGACTTTC. It specifies CASSQLATGANVLTF.

V and J are TRBV6-5 and TRBJ1-5; the D gene is possibly TRBD1 (5 bases). Trimming took off 10 bases at V and 2 bases at J, with 15 bases between the two ends. This CDR3 has 14 amino acids. In germline, CDR1 is MNHEY, CDR2 SVGAGI. The CDR3 DNA sequence: TGTGCCACTCCGGGACCTGATGGCAATCAGCCCCAGCATTTT. Translation: CATPGPDGNQPQHF.

This clone appeared a single time. The chain has TRBV4-1 and TRBJ2-3; 8 bases are shared with TRBD2. CDR3 length: 17 residues. Germline trimming cut 2 bases from V and 0 bases from J; bases unmatched to any gene: 7. CDR1 MGHRA and CDR2 YSYEKL come from the germline V gene. The CDR3 region is CASSQPLERGSTDTQYF. The CDR3 coding sequence is TGCGCCAGCAGCCAACCCCTTGAGCGGGGGAGCACAGATACGCAGTATTTT.

The V gene is TRBV5-5, the J gene TRBJ2-2, with 9 bases fitting TRBD1. Per the germline V gene, CDR1 is SGHKS and CDR2 is YYEKEE (reference sequence). CDR3 size: 15 residues. The V segment lost 1 base and the J segment 5 bases; nucleotides outside the gene matches: 3. CDR3 amino acids: CASSLWTGDTGELFF. The CDR3 coding sequence is TGTGCCAGCAGCTTGTGGACAGGGGATACCGGGGAGCTGTTTTTT.

The V call is TRBV11-1, the J call TRBJ2-1, with D possibly TRBD1 on 5 matching bases. CDR3 length: 16 residues. The V and J ends lost 8 bases and 7 bases respectively, with 24 bases between them. CDR1 and CDR2 from the germline V gene are SGHAT and FQDESV (reference sequence). CDR3 in DNA: TGTGCCAGCCTCCCACGCCAGGGTGGGGATAGGAATGAGCAGTTCTTC. This translates into CASLPRQGGDRNEQFF.

V and J are TRBV4-3 and TRBJ1-1, with 10 bases aligning to TRBD1. The V segment lost 4 bases and the J segment 2 bases; nucleotides outside the gene matches: 13. The CDR3 has 18 residues. CDR1 is LGHNA and CDR2 is YSLEER in the germline V gene. CDR3 sequence (DNA): TGCGCCAGCAGCCGTTCTCCCGGGACAGGGGCTTCAAACACTGAAGCTTTCTTT. This encodes CASSRSPGTGASNTEAFF.

The chain employs TRBV7-9 and TRBJ2-7, with D unresolved. This CDR3 region has 18 residues. In germline, CDR1 is SEHNR, CDR2 FQNEAQ (reference sequence). The germline V and J ends were trimmed by 4 bases and 0 bases, with 22 bases remaining between them. CDR3 bases: TGTGCCAGCAGCTCCCCAAGTGGTGACGCCGGCAGCTCCTACGAGCAGTACTTC. Protein product: CASSSPSGDAGSSYEQYF.

The rearrangement joins TRBV19 to TRBJ1-4, with 9 bases that match TRBD1. The germline V gene has CDR1 LNHDA and CDR2 SQIVND (reference sequence). This CDR3 has 15 residues. The V gene end was trimmed by 5 bases and the J gene end by 10 bases; junction bases not matched to a gene: 11. The CDR3 is CASSARTGVVAKLFF. Written as DNA, the CDR3 is TGTGCCAGTAGTGCTCGGACAGGGGTGGTAGCAAAACTGTTTTTT.

V gene TRBV27 combines with J gene TRBJ2-7; 7 bases align to TRBD2. J was trimmed by 0 bases and V by 8 bases; bases with no gene match: 13. The CDR3 is 16 amino acids. Germline assignment: CDR1 MNHEY and CDR2 SMNVEV (reference sequence). As DNA, the CDR3 is TGTGCCAGCTCTTGGTCCGCGGGGGAAAACTCCTACGAGCAGTACTTC. Amino acid sequence: CASSWSAGENSYEQYF.

A single count supports this clone. The V and J genes are TRBV10-3 and TRBJ2-1; 8 bases agree with TRBD2. CDR1 is ENHRY and CDR2 is SYGVKD in the germline V gene. The CDR3 extends over 17 amino acids. V lost 3 bases, J lost 4 bases, and 11 bases stayed unmatched. CDR3 coding DNA: TGTGCCATCAGTGATACTGCGCGTCGGGGGGGTTACAATGAGCAGTTCTTC. It codes for CAISDTARRGGYNEQFF.

The J gene is TRBJ2-3, the V gene TRBV7-9; perhaps TRBD2 as D (5 bases). Germline assignment: CDR1 SEHNR and CDR2 FQNEAQ (reference sequence). The ends were cut back, 5 bases at V and 6 bases at J, with 15 bases in the middle. There are 14 residues in the CDR3. CDR3: CASSQSGKADTQYF. CDR3 DNA sequence: TGTGCCAGCAGCCAGTCGGGGAAGGCGGATACGCAGTATTTT.

The V and J genes are TRBV6-5 and TRBJ1-4; no clear D gene. The CDR3 contains 16 residues. Per the germline V gene, CDR1 is MNHEY and CDR2 is SVGAGI. The germline V and J ends were trimmed by 0 bases and 2 bases, with 10 bases remaining between them. The CDR3 reads CASSYSRWVTNEKLFF. DNA for the CDR3: TGTGCCAGCAGTTACTCGAGATGGGTGACTAATGAAAAACTGTTTTTT.

Here the CDR3 DNA reads TGTGCCACCAGGGGGGACAGGGGCGCCTCTGGCAATCAGCCCCAGCATTTT. This codes for CATRGDRGASGNQPQHF. The chain recombines TRBV15 with TRBJ1-5, with 10 bases aligning to TRBD1. The CDR3 extends over 17 amino acids. The ends lost 6 bases at V and 2 bases at J; junction bases unmatched: 10. CDR1 and CDR2 (germline): LNHNV, YYDKDF (reference sequence). Complete variable domain (other parts from reference TRBV15 and TRBJ1-5): DAMVIQNPRYQVTQFGKPVTLSCSQTLNHNVMYWYQQKSSQAPKLLFHYYDKDFNNEADTPDNFQSRRPNTSFCFLDIRSPGLGDTAMYLCATRGDRGASGNQPQHFGDGTRLSIL.

The chain links TRBV4-3 to TRBJ1-2, with TRBD1 as a possible D gene (6 bases). Germline V gene data show CDR1 as LGHNA and CDR2 as YSLEER. CDR3 length equals 16 residues. V dropped 2 bases and J dropped 7 bases, with 20 bases sitting between them. CDR3 bases: TGCGCCAGCAGCCAAAGCGGCTGGACAGTTCAGGGTGGCTACACCTTC. Protein: CASSQSGWTVQGGYTF.

V gene TRBV6-2 or TRBV6-3 combines with J gene TRBJ2-1; TRBD1 aligns across 9 bases. CDR1 and CDR2 from the germline V gene are MNHEY and SVGEGT. Trimming cost V 4 bases and J 7 bases; bases outside gene matches: 5. This CDR3 is built from 14 residues. The CDR3 loop is CASSLGQGINEQFF. The DNA for the CDR3 is TGTGCCAGCAGTTTGGGACAGGGAATTAATGAGCAGTTCTTC.

The V call is TRBV2, the J call TRBJ2-7; D unresolved. CDR3 length equals 16 residues. Germline CDR1 is SNHLY and CDR2 is FYNNEI. V dropped 1 base and J dropped 6 bases, with 19 bases sitting between them. The CDR3 region has the DNA TGTGCCAGCAGTGAAGGATGGGCTGGACGGCCTGGCGAGCAGTACTTC. Amino acid sequence: CASSEGWAGRPGEQYF.

This clone occurred once. The rearrangement uses TRBV5-1 and TRBJ2-2; possibly TRBD1 or TRBD2 for D (5 bases each). There are 15 residues in the CDR3. The germline gives CDR1 SGHRS, CDR2 YFSETQ. V was clipped by 6 bases and J by 4 bases, with 16 bases between them. DNA for the CDR3: TGCGCCAGCACCAGAGGCGTGGGGACCACCGGGGAGCTGTTTTTT. This sequence encodes CASTRGVGTTGELFF.

DNA of the CDR3: TGTGCCAGCAGCTTAGCGAATAGCTACGAGCAGTACTTC. Translating gives CASSLANSYEQYF. The chain couples TRBV7-9 to TRBJ2-7; no firm D call. With 0 bases removed from V and 3 bases from J, the gap between germline ends came to 6 bases. The CDR3 length is 13 residues. Germline loops: CDR1 SEHNR, CDR2 FQNEAQ (reference sequence).

The gene calls are TRBV28 and TRBJ2-1; no firm D call. Trimming pared 7 bases from V and 2 bases from J, leaving 12 bases between. The CDR3 contains 14 residues. Germline CDR1 reads MDHEN; CDR2 reads SYDVKM. Here the CDR3 reads CASTLAVAYNEQFF. The DNA for the CDR3 is TGTGCCAGCACCCTCGCCGTGGCCTACAATGAGCAGTTCTTC.

The chain uses TRBV11-2 and TRBJ1-1; TRBD1 aligns across 8 bases. J lost 6 bases, V lost 4 bases, and 13 bases had no gene match. The CDR3 runs 16 residues. In germline, CDR1 is SGHAT, CDR2 FQNNGV. This CDR3 is CASSSHRGKGSAEAFF. DNA for the CDR3: TGTGCCAGCAGCTCTCACAGGGGGAAAGGTTCGGCTGAAGCTTTCTTT.